These T cell receptor beta chains were read from a single sample in a study of Graves' ophthalmopathy and Graves' hyperthyroidism. TCRdb reprocessed the multiplex PCR reads with MiXCR, giving one entry per CDR3 protein. The sample yields a few hundred thousand distinct CDR3 sequences, about 40% seen once. Sequencing was done on a sample of peripheral blood or thyroid tissue (not recorded which). The source is an adult man with Graves' hyperthyroidism. Both conserved end residues are part of each CDR3.

v_gene: TRBV7-9
j_gene: TRBJ2-7
CDR3aa: CASSGNRDRGGGLNEQYF

v_gene: TRBV5-1
j_gene: TRBJ1-1
CDR3aa: CASSLEGQGAQGEAFF

v_gene: TRBV3-1
j_gene: TRBJ2-3
CDR3aa: CASSPRLAGGGPSTDTQYF

v_gene: TRBV29-1
j_gene: TRBJ1-1
CDR3aa: CSARTGMDTEAFF

v_gene: TRBV2
j_gene: TRBJ2-7
CDR3aa: CASSYPSTGQPSYEQYF

v_gene: TRBV7-8
j_gene: TRBJ2-5
CDR3aa: CASSLGRQGKETQYF

v_gene: TRBV7-6
j_gene: TRBJ2-7
CDR3aa: CAIRQGDYEQYF

v_gene: TRBV10-3
j_gene: TRBJ1-1
CDR3aa: CAICSARSNTEAFF

v_gene: TRBV29-1
j_gene: TRBJ1-1
CDR3aa: CSVRVSNTEAFF

v_gene: TRBV12-3/TRBV12-4
j_gene: TRBJ1-2
CDR3aa: CASSLSYEGQNYGYTF

v_gene: TRBV7-6
j_gene: TRBJ2-7
CDR3aa: CASSLVGQGWSYEQYF